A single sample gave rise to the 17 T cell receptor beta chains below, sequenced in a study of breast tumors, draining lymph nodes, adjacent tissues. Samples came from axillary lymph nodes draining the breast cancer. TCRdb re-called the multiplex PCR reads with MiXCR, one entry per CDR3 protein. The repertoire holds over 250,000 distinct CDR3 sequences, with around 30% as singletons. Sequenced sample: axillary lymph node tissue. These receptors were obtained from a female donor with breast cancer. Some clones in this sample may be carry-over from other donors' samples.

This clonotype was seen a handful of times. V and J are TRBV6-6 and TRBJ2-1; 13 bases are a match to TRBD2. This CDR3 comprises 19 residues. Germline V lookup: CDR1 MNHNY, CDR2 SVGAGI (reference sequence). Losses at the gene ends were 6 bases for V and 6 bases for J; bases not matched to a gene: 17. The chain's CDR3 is CASRVGILAGGGNFNEQFF. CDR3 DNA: TGTGCCAGCAGGGTGGGGATACTAGCGGGAGGGGGGAACTTCAATGAGCAGTTCTTC.

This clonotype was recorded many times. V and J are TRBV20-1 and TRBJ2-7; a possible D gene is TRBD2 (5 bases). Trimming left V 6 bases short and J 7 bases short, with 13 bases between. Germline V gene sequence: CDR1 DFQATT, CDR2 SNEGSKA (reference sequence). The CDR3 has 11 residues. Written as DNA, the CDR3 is TGCAGTGCAGCCGACCCGGGGGAGCAGTACTTC. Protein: CSAADPGEQYF.

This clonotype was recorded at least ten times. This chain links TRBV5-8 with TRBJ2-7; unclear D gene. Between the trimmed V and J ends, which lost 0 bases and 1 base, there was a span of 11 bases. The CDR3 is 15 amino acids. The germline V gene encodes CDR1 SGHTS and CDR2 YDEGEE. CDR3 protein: CASSLVRSKSYEQYF. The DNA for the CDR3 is TGTGCCAGCAGCTTGGTGAGGTCCAAATCCTACGAGCAGTACTTC. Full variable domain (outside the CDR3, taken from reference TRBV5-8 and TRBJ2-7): EAGVTQSPTHLIKTRGQQATLRCSPISGHTSVYWYQQALGLGLQFLLWYDEGEERNRGNFPPRFSGRQFPNYSSELNVNALELEDSALYLCASSLVRSKSYEQYFGPGTRLTVT.

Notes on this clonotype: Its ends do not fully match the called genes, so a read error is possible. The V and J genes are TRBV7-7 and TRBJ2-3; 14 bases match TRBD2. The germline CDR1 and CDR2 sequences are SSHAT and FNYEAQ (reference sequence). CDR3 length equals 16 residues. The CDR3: CASSSGLAGATDTQYF. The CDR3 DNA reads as TGTGCTAGCAGCTCGGGACTAGCGGGAGCCACAGATACGCAGTATTTT.

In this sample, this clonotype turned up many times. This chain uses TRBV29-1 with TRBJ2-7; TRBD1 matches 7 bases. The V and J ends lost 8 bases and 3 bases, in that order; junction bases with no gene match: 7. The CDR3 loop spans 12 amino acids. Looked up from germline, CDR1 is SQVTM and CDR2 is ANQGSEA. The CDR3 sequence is CSFHDRDYEQYF. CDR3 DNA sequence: TGCAGCTTTCATGACAGGGACTACGAGCAGTACTTC.

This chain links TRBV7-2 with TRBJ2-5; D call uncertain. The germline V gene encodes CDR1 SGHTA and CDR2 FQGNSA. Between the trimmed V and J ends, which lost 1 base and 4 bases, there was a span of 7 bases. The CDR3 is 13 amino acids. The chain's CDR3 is CASSLGALETQYF. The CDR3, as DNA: TGTGCCAGCAGCTTAGGGGCCCTAGAGACCCAGTACTTC. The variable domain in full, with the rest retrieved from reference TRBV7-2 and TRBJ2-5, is GAGVSQSPSNKVTEKGKDVELRCDPISGHTALYWYRQSLGQGLEFLIYFQGNSAPDKSGLPSDRFSAERTGGSVSTLTIQRTQQEDSAVYLCASSLGALETQYFGPGTRLLVL.

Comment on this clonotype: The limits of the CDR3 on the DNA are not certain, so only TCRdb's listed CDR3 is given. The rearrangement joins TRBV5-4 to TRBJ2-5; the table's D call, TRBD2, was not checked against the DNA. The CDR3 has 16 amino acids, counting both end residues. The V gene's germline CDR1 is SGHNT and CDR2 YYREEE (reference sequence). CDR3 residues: CASSSWASGSRETQYF.

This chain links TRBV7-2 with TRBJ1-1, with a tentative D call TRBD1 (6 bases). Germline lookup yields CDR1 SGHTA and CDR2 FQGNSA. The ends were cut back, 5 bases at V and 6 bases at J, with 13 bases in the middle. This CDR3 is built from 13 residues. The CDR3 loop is CASSLRGRSEAFF. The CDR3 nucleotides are TGTGCCAGCAGCCTCAGGGGAAGGTCTGAAGCTTTCTTT. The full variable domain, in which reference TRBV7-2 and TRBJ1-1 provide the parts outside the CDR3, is GAGVSQSPSNKVTEKGKDVELRCDPISGHTALYWYRQSLGQGLEFLIYFQGNSAPDKSGLPSDRFSAERTGGSVSTLTIQRTQQEDSAVYLCASSLRGRSEAFFGQGTRLTVV.

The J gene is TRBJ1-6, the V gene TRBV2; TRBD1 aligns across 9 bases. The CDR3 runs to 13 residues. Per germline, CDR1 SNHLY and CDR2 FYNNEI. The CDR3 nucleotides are TGTGCTCGGACAGGGGATGTTGATTCACCCCTCCACTTT. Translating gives CARTGDVDSPLHF.

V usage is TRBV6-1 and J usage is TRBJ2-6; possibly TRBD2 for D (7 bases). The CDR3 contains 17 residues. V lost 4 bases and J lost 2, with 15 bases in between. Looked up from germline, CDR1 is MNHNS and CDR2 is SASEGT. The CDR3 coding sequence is TGTGCCAGCAGTGGTAGAGGGGGGGGGCCTGGGGCCAACGTCCTGACTTTC. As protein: CASSGRGGGPGANVLTF.

CDR3 loop: CAIKNPGTNEQFF. CDR3 nucleotide sequence: TGTGCCATCAAAAACCCCGGGACTAATGAGCAGTTCTTC. The chain uses TRBV10-3 and TRBJ2-1; TRBD2 is a possible D gene (6 bases). V was trimmed by 7 bases and J by 7 bases, leaving 14 bases between them. The germline gives CDR1 ENHRY, CDR2 SYGVKD. CDR3 length equals 13 residues.

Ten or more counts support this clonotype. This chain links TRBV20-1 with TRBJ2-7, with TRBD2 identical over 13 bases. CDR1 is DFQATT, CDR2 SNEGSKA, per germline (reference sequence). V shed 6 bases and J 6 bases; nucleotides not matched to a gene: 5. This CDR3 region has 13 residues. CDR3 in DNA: TGCAGTGCCCGGACTAGCGGGAGTCCCGAGCAGTACTTC. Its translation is CSARTSGSPEQYF.

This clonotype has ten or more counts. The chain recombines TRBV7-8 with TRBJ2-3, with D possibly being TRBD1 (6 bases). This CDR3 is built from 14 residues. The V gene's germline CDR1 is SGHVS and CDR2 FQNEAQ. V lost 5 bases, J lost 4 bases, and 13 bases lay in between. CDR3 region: CASSASQGPDTQYF. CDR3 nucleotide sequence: TGTGCCAGCAGCGCCTCACAGGGCCCAGATACGCAGTATTTT.

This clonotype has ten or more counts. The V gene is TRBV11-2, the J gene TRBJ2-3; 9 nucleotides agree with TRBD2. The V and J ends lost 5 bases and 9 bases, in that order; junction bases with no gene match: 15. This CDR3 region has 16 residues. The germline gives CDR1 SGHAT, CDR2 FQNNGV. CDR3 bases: TGTGCCAGCAGCCGACTACGGGTTAGCGGGAGACAGACGCAGTATTTT. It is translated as CASSRLRVSGRQTQYF.

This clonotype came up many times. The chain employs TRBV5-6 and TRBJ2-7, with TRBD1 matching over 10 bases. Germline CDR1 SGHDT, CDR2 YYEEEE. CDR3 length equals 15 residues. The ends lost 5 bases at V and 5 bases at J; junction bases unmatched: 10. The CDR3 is CASSYRTGGLNEQYF. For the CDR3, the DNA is TGTGCCAGCAGTTATCGGACAGGGGGTCTCAACGAGCAGTACTTC.

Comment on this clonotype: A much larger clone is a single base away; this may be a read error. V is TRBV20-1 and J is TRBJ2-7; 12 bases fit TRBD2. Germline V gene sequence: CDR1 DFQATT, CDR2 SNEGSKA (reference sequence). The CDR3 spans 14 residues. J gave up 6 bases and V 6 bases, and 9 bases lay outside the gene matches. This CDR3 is CSAGELAGGTEQYF. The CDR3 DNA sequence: TGCAGTGCCGGGGAACTAGCGGGAGGCACCGAGCAGTACTTC.

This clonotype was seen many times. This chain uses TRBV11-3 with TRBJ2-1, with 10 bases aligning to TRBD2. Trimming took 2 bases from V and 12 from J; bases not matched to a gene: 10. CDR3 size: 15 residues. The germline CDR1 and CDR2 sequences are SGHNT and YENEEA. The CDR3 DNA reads TGTGCCAGCAGCTTACGAGCGGGAGGGCCTACAGGGCAGTTCTTC. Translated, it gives CASSLRAGGPTGQFF.